This T cell receptor beta chain is drawn from a study of T-cell reconstitution after alpha-beta-depleted transplantation in children. This clonotype was seen ten or more times. Unique molecular identifiers were used to barcode this TCRbeta library. TCRdb re-derived calls from the PCR reads in MiXCR, one entry per CDR3 protein. The repertoire holds 250,000 to 300,000 distinct CDR3 sequences, with around 9.6% as singletons. The input for sequencing was PBMCs from the stem cell graft donor, taken from the stem cell graft. The TCR sequence derives from a human donor who donated a stem cell graft to a child with SCID.

CDR3 amino acids: CASSLFGTGAHEQFF. CDR3 coding DNA: TGCGCCAGCAGCTTATTCGGGACAGGGGCCCATGAGCAGTTCTTC. The chain couples TRBV5-1 to TRBJ2-1; 10 nucleotides match TRBD1. This CDR3 contains 15 residues. The germline V gene has CDR1 SGHRS and CDR2 YFSETQ. Germline trimming cut 2 bases from V and 8 bases from J; bases unmatched to any gene: 7.